This TCR beta chain appears in the sequencing data of a study of identical twins. Study observations and caveats: Beta out-of-frame sequences displayed a weaker excess of sharing between twins. When twins shared out-of-frame alpha sequences, those sequences had excess low generation probability. Carriage of fewer insertions was seen in abundant cord blood beta clonotypes, whereas memory repertoires showed none.

Carrying unique molecular identifiers, the cDNA also gained a universal primer site through template switching. A single record per CDR3 protein comes from TCRdb applying MiXCR to the 5' RACE reads. The data hold 1.5 million to 2 million distinct CDR3 sequences, with about 31% observed a single time. Comments on this clonotype: Antigen unknown.

Sequenced sample: cord blood. This TCR derives from a newborn girl in good health.

CDR3 bases: TGCAGTGCTAGTTCCCAGTCGTATGAGACCCAGTACTTC. This translates into CSASSQSYETQYF. The chain recombines TRBV20-1 with TRBJ2-5; D is uncertain. CDR1 and CDR2 (germline): DFQATT, SNEGSKA (reference sequence). Trimming shortened V by 3 bases and J by 5 bases, and 13 bases separated the two germline ends. The CDR3 is 13 residues long.